These 7 T cell receptor beta chains were sequenced from one sample in a study of cytomegalovirus exposure and HLA in healthy donors. PCR involved 60 Vbeta and 13 Jbeta primers. Sequencing was performed with immunoSEQ multiplex PCR; in TCRdb, only in-frame clones are kept and a portion is missing. The repertoire table contains about 72,000 clones. Sequencing was performed on PBMCs. Receptor source: a man in his forties or fifties in good health and CMV-seronegative.

This clone is classed as medium-sized by frequency. The J gene is TRBJ2-3, the V gene TRBV6-4, with 11 bases matching TRBD2. Per germline, CDR1 MRHNA and CDR2 SNTAGT. The CDR3 extends over 16 amino acids. V dropped 0 bases and J dropped 2; count of bases not matched to a gene: 1. CDR3 amino acids: CASSDSSGGATDTQYF. In DNA, the CDR3 is TGTGCCAGCAGTGACTCTAGCGGGGGGGCCACAGATACGCAGTATTTT.

This chain uses TRBV20-1 with TRBJ2-7; TRBD1 is a possible D gene (6 bases). Germline CDR1 reads DFQATT; CDR2 reads SNEGSKA (reference sequence). Trimming took 6 bases from V and 4 from J, leaving 10 bases between them. The CDR3 extends over 11 amino acids. The CDR3 DNA reads TGCAGTGCAGTCCAGGGGTACGAGCAGTACTTC. It codes for CSAVQGYEQYF.

The chain recombines TRBV2 with TRBJ1-6; D is ambiguous. The CDR3 is 11 amino acids. Germline V gene lookup returns CDR1 SNHLY and CDR2 FYNNEI. Deletions cut 7 bases from V and 14 bases from J, with 12 bases between. CDR3 coding DNA: TGTGCCAGCAAAGAACCAGGTACCCTCCACTTT. Amino acid sequence: CASKEPGTLHF. The full variable domain, completed using reference TRBV2 and TRBJ1-6, is EPEVTQTPSHQVTQMGQEVILRCVPISNHLYFYWYRQILGQKVEFLVSFYNNEISEKSEIFDDQFSVERPDGSNFTLKIRSTKLEDSAMYFCASKEPGTLHFGNGTRLTVT.

The chain uses TRBV6-1 and TRBJ1-1, with 9 bases identical to TRBD1. The CDR3 length is 13 residues. Losses at the gene ends were 7 bases for V and 1 base for J; bases not matched to a gene: 1. Germline CDR1 is MNHNS and CDR2 is SASEGT. This CDR3 is CASKGQGNTEAFF. Here the CDR3 DNA reads TGTGCCAGCAAGGGACAGGGGAACACTGAAGCTTTCTTT.

The chain has TRBV6-5 and TRBJ2-7; 7 bases align to TRBD1. CDR1 and CDR2 (germline): MNHEY, SVGAGI. The CDR3 sequence is 13 residues long. J was trimmed by 5 bases and V by 3 bases; bases with no gene match: 4. This CDR3 is CASSYMTGNEQYF. The CDR3 DNA follows: TGTGCCAGCAGTTATATGACAGGGAACGAGCAGTACTTC.

Worth noting for this clone: Other DNA sequences of this sample code for an identical CDR3. The V and J genes are TRBV5-1 and TRBJ1-1; the match to TRBD1 covers 9 bases. The length of the CDR3 is 13 residues. V was clipped by 3 bases and J by 4 bases; unmatched bases: 1. From germline, CDR1 is SGHRS and CDR2 YFSETQ. The CDR3 DNA is TGCGCCAGCAGCTCGGACAGGGGCACTGAAGCTTTCTTT. The encoded protein is CASSSDRGTEAFF. The whole variable domain, remainder taken from reference TRBV5-1 and TRBJ1-1, is KAGVTQTPRYLIKTRGQQVTLSCSPISGHRSVSWYQQTPGQGLQFLFEYFSETQRNKGNFPGRFSGRQFSNSRSEMNVSTLELGDSALYLCASSSDRGTEAFFGQGTRLTVV.

Considering frequency, this clone is medium-sized. The chain carries TRBV7-2 and TRBJ2-1; 9 bases are a match to TRBD1. Germline V gene data show CDR1 as SGHTA and CDR2 as FQGNSA. CDR3 length: 16 amino acids. The junction had 14 bases not matched to a gene; V was cut back by 6 bases and J by 8 bases. The CDR3 here is CASRRNTGTGNDEQFF. The DNA of the CDR3 is TGTGCCAGCAGACGCAATACCGGGACAGGGAACGATGAGCAGTTCTTC. The full variable domain, in which reference TRBV7-2 and TRBJ2-1 provide the parts outside the CDR3, is GAGVSQSPSNKVTEKGKDVELRCDPISGHTALYWYRQSLGQGLEFLIYFQGNSAPDKSGLPSDRFSAERTGGSVSTLTIQRTQQEDSAVYLCASRRNTGTGNDEQFFGPGTRLTVL.